This T cell receptor (beta chain) derives from a study of control samples from healthy donors and cancer patients. Profiling relied on immunoSEQ multiplex PCR, and the TCRdb table lists in-frame clones only, not all of them. The repertoire holds 95,000 to 150,000 clones, with more than 70% as singletons. Sequenced material: blood. This TCR was recovered from a man aged 55 to 70 in good health.

Here the CDR3 reads CASSATRDSTEAFF. CDR3 nucleotides: TGTGCCAGCAGTGCAACAAGGGACAGCACTGAAGCTTTCTTT. The J gene is TRBJ1-1, the V gene TRBV2; 7 nucleotides match TRBD1. From germline, CDR1 is SNHLY and CDR2 FYNNEI. CDR3 length: 14 amino acids. Losses at the gene ends were 4 bases for V and 4 bases for J; bases not matched to a gene: 6.